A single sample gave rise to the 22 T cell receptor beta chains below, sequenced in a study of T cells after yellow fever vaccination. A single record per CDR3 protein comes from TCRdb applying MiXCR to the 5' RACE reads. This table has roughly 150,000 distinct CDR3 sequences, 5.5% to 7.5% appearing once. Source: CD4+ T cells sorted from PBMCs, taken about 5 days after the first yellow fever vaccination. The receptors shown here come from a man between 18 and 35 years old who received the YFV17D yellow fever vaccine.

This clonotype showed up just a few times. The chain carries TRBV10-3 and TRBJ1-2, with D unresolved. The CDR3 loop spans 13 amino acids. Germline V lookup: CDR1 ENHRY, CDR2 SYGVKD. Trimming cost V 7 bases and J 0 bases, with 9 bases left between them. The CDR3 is CAITSSTNYGYTF. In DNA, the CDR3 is TGTGCCATCACCAGCTCCACTAACTATGGCTACACCTTC.

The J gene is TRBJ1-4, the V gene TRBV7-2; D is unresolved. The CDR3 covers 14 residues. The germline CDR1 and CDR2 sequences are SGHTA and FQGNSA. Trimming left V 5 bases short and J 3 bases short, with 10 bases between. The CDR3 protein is CASSGGSSNEKLFF. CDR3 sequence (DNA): TGTGCCAGCAGCGGAGGGAGTTCTAATGAAAAACTGTTTTTT.

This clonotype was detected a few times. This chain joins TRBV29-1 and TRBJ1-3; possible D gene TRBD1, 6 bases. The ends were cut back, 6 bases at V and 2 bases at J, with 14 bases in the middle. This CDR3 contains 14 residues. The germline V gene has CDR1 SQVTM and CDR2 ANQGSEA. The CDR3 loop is CSVTHREAGNTIYF. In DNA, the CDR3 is TGCAGCGTGACGCACAGGGAGGCTGGAAACACCATATATTTT. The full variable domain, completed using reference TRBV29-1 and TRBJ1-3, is SAVISQKPSRDICQRGTSLTIQCQVDSQVTMMFWYRQQPGQSLTLIATANQGSEATYESGFVIDKFPISRPNLTFSTLTVSNMSPEDSSIYLCSVTHREAGNTIYFGEGSWLTVV.

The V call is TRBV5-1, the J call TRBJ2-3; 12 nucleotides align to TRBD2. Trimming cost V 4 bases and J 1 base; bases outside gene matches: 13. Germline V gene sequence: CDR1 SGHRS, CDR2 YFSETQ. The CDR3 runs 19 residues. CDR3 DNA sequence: TGCGCCAGCAGCCCGCGTTTGGCGCTAGCGGGGGGGCGCACAGATACGCAGTATTTT. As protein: CASSPRLALAGGRTDTQYF.

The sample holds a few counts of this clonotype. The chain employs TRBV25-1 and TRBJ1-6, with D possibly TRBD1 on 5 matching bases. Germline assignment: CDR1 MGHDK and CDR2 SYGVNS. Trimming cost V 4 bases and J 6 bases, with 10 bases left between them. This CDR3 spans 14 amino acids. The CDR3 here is CASSGQIRNSPLHF. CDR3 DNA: TGTGCCAGCAGTGGACAGATACGTAATTCACCCCTCCACTTT.

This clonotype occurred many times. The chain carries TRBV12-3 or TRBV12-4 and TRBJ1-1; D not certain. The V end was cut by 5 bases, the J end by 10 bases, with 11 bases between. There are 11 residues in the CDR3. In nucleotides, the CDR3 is TGTGCCAGCAGTACGGAGAGCCGAGCTTTCTTT. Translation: CASSTESRAFF.

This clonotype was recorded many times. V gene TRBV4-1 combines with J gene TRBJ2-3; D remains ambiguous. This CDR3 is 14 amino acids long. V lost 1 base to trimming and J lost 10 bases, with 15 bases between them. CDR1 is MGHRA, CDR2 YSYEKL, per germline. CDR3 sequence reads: CASSQVFGVRSQYF. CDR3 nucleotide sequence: TGCGCCAGCAGCCAAGTTTTCGGTGTTCGCTCGCAGTATTTT.

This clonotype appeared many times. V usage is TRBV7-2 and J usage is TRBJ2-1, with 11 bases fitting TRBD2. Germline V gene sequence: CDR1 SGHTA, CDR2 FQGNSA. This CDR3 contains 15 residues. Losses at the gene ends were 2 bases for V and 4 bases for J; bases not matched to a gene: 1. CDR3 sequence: CASSLRLAGYNEQFF. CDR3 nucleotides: TGTGCCAGCAGCTTAAGACTAGCGGGGTACAATGAGCAGTTCTTC.

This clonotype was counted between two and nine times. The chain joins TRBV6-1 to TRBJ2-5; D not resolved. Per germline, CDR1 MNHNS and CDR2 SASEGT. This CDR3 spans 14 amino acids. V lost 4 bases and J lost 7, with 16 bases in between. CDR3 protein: CASSVGPSQWTQYF. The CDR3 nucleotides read TGTGCCAGCAGTGTCGGGCCCTCTCAATGGACCCAGTACTTC.

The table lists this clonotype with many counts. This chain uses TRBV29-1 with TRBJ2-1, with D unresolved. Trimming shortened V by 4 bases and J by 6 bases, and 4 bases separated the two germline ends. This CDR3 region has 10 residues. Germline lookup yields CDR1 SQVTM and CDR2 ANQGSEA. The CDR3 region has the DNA TGCAGCGTTGGGGTCAATGAGCAGTTCTTC. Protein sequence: CSVGVNEQFF.

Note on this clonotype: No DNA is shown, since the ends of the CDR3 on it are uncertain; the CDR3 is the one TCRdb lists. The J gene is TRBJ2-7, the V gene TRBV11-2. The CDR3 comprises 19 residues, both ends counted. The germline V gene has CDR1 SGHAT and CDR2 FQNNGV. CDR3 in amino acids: CASSLLQWKSSTSVEEQYV.

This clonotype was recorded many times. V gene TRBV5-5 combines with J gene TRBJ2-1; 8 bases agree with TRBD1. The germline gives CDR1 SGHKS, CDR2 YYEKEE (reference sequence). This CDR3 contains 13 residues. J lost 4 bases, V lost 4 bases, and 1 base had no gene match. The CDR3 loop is CASSRDRYNEQFF. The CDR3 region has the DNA TGTGCCAGCAGCCGGGACAGGTACAATGAGCAGTTCTTC.

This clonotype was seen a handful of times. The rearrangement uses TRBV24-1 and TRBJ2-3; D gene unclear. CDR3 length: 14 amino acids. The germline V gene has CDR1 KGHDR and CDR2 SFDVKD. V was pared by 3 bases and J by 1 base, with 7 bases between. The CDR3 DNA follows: TGTGCCACCAGTGATCGACTTGGCACAGATACGCAGTATTTT. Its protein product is CATSDRLGTDTQYF.

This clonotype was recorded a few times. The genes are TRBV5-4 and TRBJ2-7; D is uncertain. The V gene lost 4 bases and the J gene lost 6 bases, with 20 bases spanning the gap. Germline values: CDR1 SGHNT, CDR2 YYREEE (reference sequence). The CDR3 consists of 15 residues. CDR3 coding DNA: TGTGCCAGCAGCCGTTGGGAAACCGGGCCCGGCGAGCAGTACTTC. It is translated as CASSRWETGPGEQYF. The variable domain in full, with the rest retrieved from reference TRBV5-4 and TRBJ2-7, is ETGVTQSPTHLIKTRGQQVTLRCSSQSGHNTVSWYQQALGQGPQFIFQYYREEENGRGNFPPRFSGLQFPNYSSELNVNALELDDSALYLCASSRWETGPGEQYFGPGTRLTVT.

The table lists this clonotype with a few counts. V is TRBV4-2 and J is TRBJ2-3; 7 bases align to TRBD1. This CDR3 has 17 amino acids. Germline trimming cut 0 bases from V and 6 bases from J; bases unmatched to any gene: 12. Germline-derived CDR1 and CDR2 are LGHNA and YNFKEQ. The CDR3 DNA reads TGTGCCAGCAGCCAAGATCGGAGAGAAGGGGGCTGGGATACGCAGTATTTT. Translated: CASSQDRREGGWDTQYF.

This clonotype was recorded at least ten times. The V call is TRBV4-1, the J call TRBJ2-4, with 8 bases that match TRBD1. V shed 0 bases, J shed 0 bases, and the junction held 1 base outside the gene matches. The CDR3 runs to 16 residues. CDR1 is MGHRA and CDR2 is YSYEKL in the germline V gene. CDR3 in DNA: TGCGCCAGCAGCCAAGAAGGACAGGGAGCCAAAAACATTCAGTACTTC. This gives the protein CASSQEGQGAKNIQYF.

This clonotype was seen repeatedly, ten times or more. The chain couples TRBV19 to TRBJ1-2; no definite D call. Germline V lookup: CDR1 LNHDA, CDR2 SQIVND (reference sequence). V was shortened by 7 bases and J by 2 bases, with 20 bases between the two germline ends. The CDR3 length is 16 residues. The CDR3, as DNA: TGTGCCAGTACTCTGTCAATCCGGACGGAGAACTATGGCTACACCTTC. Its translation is CASTLSIRTENYGYTF.

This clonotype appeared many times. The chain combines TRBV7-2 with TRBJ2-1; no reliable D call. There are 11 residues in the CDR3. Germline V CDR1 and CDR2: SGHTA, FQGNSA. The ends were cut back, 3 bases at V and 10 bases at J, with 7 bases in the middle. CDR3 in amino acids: CASSFLYEQFF. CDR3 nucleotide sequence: TGTGCCAGCAGCTTTCTGTACGAGCAGTTCTTC.

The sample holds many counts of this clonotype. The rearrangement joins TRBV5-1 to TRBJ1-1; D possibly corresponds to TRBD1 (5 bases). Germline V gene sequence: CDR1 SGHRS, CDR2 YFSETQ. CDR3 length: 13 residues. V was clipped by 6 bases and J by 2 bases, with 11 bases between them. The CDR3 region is CASIKDTNTEAFF. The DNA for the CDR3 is TGCGCCAGCATTAAGGACACCAACACTGAAGCTTTCTTT.

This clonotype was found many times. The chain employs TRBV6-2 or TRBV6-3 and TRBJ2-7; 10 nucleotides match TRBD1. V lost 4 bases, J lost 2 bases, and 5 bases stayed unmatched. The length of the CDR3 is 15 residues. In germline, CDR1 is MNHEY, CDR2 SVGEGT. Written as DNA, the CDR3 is TGTGCCAGCAGTTCAGCCGGGACAGGGGCCTACGAGCAGTACGTC. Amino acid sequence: CASSSAGTGAYEQYV.

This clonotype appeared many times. DNA of the CDR3: TGTGCCAGCAGTTCGCCGGGACAGGGCGCCTACGAGCAGTACTTC. Protein product: CASSSPGQGAYEQYF. The chain links TRBV6-5 to TRBJ2-7, with 9 bases lining up with TRBD1. The junction had 6 bases not matched to a gene; V was cut back by 4 bases and J by 2 bases. Germline V lookup: CDR1 MNHEY, CDR2 SVGAGI. The CDR3 has 15 amino acids.

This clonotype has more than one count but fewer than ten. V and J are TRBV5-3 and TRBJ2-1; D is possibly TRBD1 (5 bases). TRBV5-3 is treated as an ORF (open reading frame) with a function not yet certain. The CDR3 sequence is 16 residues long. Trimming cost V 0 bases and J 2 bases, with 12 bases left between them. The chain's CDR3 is CARSLVSLGPYNEQFF. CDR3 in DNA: TGTGCCAGAAGCTTGGTTTCCTTGGGGCCCTACAATGAGCAGTTCTTC.